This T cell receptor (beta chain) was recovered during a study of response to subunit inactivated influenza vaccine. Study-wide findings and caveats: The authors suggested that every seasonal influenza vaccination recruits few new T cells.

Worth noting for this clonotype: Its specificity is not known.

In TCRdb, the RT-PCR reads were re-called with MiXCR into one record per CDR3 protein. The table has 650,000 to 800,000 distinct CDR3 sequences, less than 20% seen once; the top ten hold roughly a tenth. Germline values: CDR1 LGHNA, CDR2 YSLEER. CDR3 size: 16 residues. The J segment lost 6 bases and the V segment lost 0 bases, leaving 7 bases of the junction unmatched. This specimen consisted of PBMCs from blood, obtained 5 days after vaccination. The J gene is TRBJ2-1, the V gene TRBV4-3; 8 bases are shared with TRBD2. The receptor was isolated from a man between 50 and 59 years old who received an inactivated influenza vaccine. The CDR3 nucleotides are TGCGCCAGCAGCCAAGATCAGCGAGCGGGAGCCAATGAGCAGTTCTTC. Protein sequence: CASSQDQRAGANEQFF.